Below, 31 T cell receptor beta chains from the same sample are listed, as sequenced in a study of OX40 agonist ivuxolimab in advanced cancers. Profiling relied on immunoSEQ multiplex PCR, and the TCRdb table lists in-frame clones only, not all of them. The table has approximately 90,000 clones, 89% seen once. The starting material was CD4+ or CD8+ T cells sorted from blood, obtained in a trial of the OX40 agonist ivuxolimab. These receptors came from an adult with an advanced solid tumor such as melanoma, head and neck, liver or kidney cancer.

The V gene is TRBV25-1, the J gene TRBJ2-2; 7 bases are a match to TRBD1. V was pared by 0 bases and J by 6 bases, with 10 bases of the junction left unmatched. Germline V lookup: CDR1 MGHDK, CDR2 SYGVNS. The CDR3 totals 17 residues. The CDR3 reads CASSEYDNRGVPGELFF. The CDR3 DNA reads TGTGCCAGCAGTGAATATGACAACAGGGGTGTCCCCGGGGAGCTGTTTTTT.

CDR3 coding DNA: TGTGCCAGCAGCAGGACAGGGAGGCACGAGCAGTACTTC. As protein: CASSRTGRHEQYF. The chain combines TRBV7-3 with TRBJ2-7; 8 bases map to TRBD1. Trimming took 5 bases from V and 5 from J; bases not matched to a gene: 5. Germline V gives CDR1 SGHTA, CDR2 FQGTGA. The CDR3 has 13 amino acids. The full variable domain, with the rest looked up from reference TRBV7-3 and TRBJ2-7, is GAGVSQTPSNKVTEKGKYVELRCDPISGHTALYWYRQSLGQGPEFLIYFQGTGAADDSGLPNDRFFAVRPEGSVSTLKIQRTERGDSAVYLCASSRTGRHEQYFGPGTRLTVT.

The chain combines TRBV11-2 with TRBJ1-2; no clear D gene. CDR3 length equals 11 residues. V lost 5 bases and J 8 bases, leaving 9 bases between the germline ends. In germline, CDR1 is SGHAT, CDR2 FQNNGV. Here the CDR3 reads CASSTLGGYTF. The CDR3 nucleotides are TGTGCCAGCAGCACCCTAGGGGGCTACACCTTC.

The rearrangement links TRBV5-1 to TRBJ2-5; 9 bases are a match to TRBD2. V was pared by 4 bases and J by 2 bases, with 9 bases of the junction left unmatched. The germline V gene encodes CDR1 SGHRS and CDR2 YFSETQ. This CDR3 contains 16 residues. CDR3 protein: CASSLSGTSSQETQYF. CDR3 DNA sequence: TGCGCCAGCAGCCTATCCGGGACTAGCAGTCAAGAGACCCAGTACTTC.

V gene TRBV11-2 combines with J gene TRBJ2-5, with TRBD1 matching 10 bases. The CDR3 totals 15 residues. Losses at the gene ends were 1 base for V and 5 bases for J; bases not matched to a gene: 4. Germline CDR1 is SGHAT and CDR2 is FQNNGV. CDR3 nucleotides: TGTGCCAGCAGCTTAGGACAGGGGGCTTTCGAGACCCAGTACTTC. It translates to CASSLGQGAFETQYF.

The V call is TRBV7-9, the J call TRBJ2-2, with D unclear. The germline V and J ends were trimmed by 5 bases and 8 bases, with 9 bases remaining between them. CDR1 is SEHNR and CDR2 is FQNEAQ in the germline V gene (reference sequence). This CDR3 contains 12 residues. CDR3 protein: CASSIDSGELFF. The CDR3, as DNA: TGTGCCAGCAGCATAGACTCAGGGGAGCTGTTTTTT.

Note on this clone: Other DNA sequences in this specimen translate into the identical CDR3. The chain carries TRBV5-1 and TRBJ1-1; maybe TRBD1 (5 bases). Trimming took 4 bases from V and 1 from J, leaving 8 bases between them. Germline V gene sequence: CDR1 SGHRS, CDR2 YFSETQ. This CDR3 is 13 amino acids long. The CDR3 loop is CASSRGTNTEAFF. The CDR3, as DNA: TGCGCCAGCAGCAGAGGGACGAACACTGAAGCTTTCTTT.

This clone turned up a few times. This chain joins TRBV19 and TRBJ2-1; the D gene is possibly TRBD2 (6 bases). In germline, CDR1 is LNHDA, CDR2 SQIVND (reference sequence). The CDR3 has 18 amino acids. V lost 1 base, J lost 4 bases, and 20 bases lay in between. Written as DNA, the CDR3 is TGTGCCAGTAGTATAGCCGGGAGCGTCTTGGTTGAATACAATGAGCAGTTCTTC. Protein sequence: CASSIAGSVLVEYNEQFF.

CDR3 bases: TGTGCCAGCAGTCTCGCCGCCCCTAGCGAACTCGCGAACACCGGGGAGCTGTTTTTT. This gives the protein CASSLAAPSELANTGELFF. The chain has TRBV27 and TRBJ2-2, with D perhaps matching TRBD2 (6 bases). Germline V lookup: CDR1 MNHEY, CDR2 SMNVEV (reference sequence). There are 19 residues in the CDR3. Trimming shortened V by 5 bases and J by 0 bases, and 22 bases separated the two germline ends.

The chain uses TRBV4-3 and TRBJ1-2, with a possible D match to TRBD1 (5 bases). The germline CDR1 and CDR2 sequences are LGHNA and YSLEER. The CDR3 has 14 amino acids. Deletions cut 0 bases from V and 8 bases from J, with 13 bases between. Written as DNA, the CDR3 is TGCGCCAGCAGCCAAGATACGCGGGGCGGGGGCTACACCTTC. This sequence encodes CASSQDTRGGGYTF.

This chain uses TRBV28 with TRBJ1-2, with D perhaps matching TRBD1 (6 bases). Germline CDR1 and CDR2: MDHEN and SYDVKM. The CDR3 has 14 amino acids. The germline V and J ends were trimmed by 4 bases and 0 bases, with 9 bases remaining between them. CDR3 amino acids: CASSSGDANYGYTF. The DNA for the CDR3 is TGTGCCAGCAGTTCAGGGGATGCTAACTATGGCTACACCTTC.

The rearrangement links TRBV6-6 to TRBJ1-1; D gene ambiguous. CDR3 length: 11 amino acids. CDR1 and CDR2 (germline): MNHNY, SVGAGI (reference sequence). Trimming took off 2 bases at V and 3 bases at J, with 1 base between the two ends. The CDR3 here is CASSYDTEAFF. For the CDR3, the DNA is TGTGCCAGCAGTTACGACACTGAAGCTTTCTTT.

The chain recombines TRBV10-3 with TRBJ1-6; no firm D call. Germline V gene data show CDR1 as ENHRY and CDR2 as SYGVKD. The CDR3 covers 14 residues. V was pared by 0 bases and J by 7 bases, with 7 bases between. CDR3: CAISESGGNSPLHF. The DNA for the CDR3 is TGTGCCATCAGTGAGTCAGGTGGAAATTCACCCCTCCACTTT.

J is TRBJ1-1 and V is TRBV19; D gene unclear. This CDR3 contains 11 residues. Germline V gene lookup returns CDR1 LNHDA and CDR2 SQIVND (reference sequence). V gave up 3 bases and J gave up 5 bases, with 4 bases separating them. The CDR3 nucleotides are TGTGCCAGTAGTATGTGGACTGAAGCTTTCTTT. This encodes CASSMWTEAFF.

The chain couples TRBV5-1 to TRBJ1-4; a possible D gene is TRBD1 (5 bases). Between the trimmed V and J ends, which lost 5 bases and 4 bases, there was a span of 12 bases. The CDR3 contains 14 residues. CDR1 is SGHRS and CDR2 is YFSETQ in the germline V gene. The CDR3 region is CASRIDSNNEKLFF. Written as DNA, the CDR3 is TGCGCCAGCAGGATAGACAGTAATAATGAAAAACTGTTTTTT.

The J gene is TRBJ2-1, the V gene TRBV5-1; no firm D call. The CDR3 totals 15 residues. V shed 6 bases and J shed 0 bases, with 13 bases lying between them. CDR1 is SGHRS and CDR2 is YFSETQ in the germline V gene. CDR3 in DNA: TGCGCCAGCAACCTTACCCCGAGCTCCTACAATGAGCAGTTCTTC. As protein: CASNLTPSSYNEQFF.

This chain joins TRBV7-9 and TRBJ1-1, with D perhaps matching TRBD1 (5 bases). The CDR3 loop spans 14 amino acids. The ends were cut back, 0 bases at V and 7 bases at J, with 12 bases in the middle. Germline V lookup: CDR1 SEHNR, CDR2 FQNEAQ (reference sequence). The CDR3 nucleotides are TGTGCCAGCAGCTTAGCCGCCAGGGTAGATGAAGCTTTCTTT. Amino acid sequence: CASSLAARVDEAFF.

The genes are TRBV19 and TRBJ2-1, with 16 bases fitting TRBD2. Germline trimming cut 5 bases from V and 9 bases from J; bases unmatched to any gene: 10. The germline gives CDR1 LNHDA, CDR2 SQIVND (reference sequence). The CDR3 extends over 17 amino acids. The CDR3 DNA follows: TGTGCCAGTAGTTTCGGGACTAGCGGGAGGGTCGTAAGTGAGCAGTTCTTC. Translated, it gives CASSFGTSGRVVSEQFF.

Concerning this clone itself: This CDR3 is also generated by other DNA sequences in the sample. The chain has TRBV20-1 and TRBJ2-7; D not certain. Per germline, CDR1 DFQATT and CDR2 SNEGSKA (reference sequence). This CDR3 is 11 amino acids long. Trimming took 3 bases from V and 1 from J, leaving 4 bases between them. This chain's CDR3 is CSASLSYEQYF. CDR3 nucleotide sequence: TGCAGTGCTAGTTTGTCCTACGAGCAGTACTTC.

In this sample, this clone turned up a few times. The chain joins TRBV6-6 to TRBJ1-2, with D possibly being TRBD1 (5 bases). The CDR3 has 13 amino acids. Germline V gene data show CDR1 as MNHNY and CDR2 as SVGAGI (reference sequence). V was cut by 4 bases and J by 7 bases, with 13 bases left in between. The DNA of the CDR3 is TGTGCCAGCAGTTTACGAGGGCAGGGTGGCTACACCTTC. As protein: CASSLRGQGGYTF.

The genes are TRBV7-2 and TRBJ2-1; 14 positions agree with TRBD2. The germline gives CDR1 SGHTA, CDR2 FQGNSA. With V trimmed by 1 base and J by 7 bases, 6 bases remained unmatched. The CDR3 is made up of 17 amino acids. This CDR3 is CASSLVGGLAGVNEQFF. DNA of the CDR3: TGTGCCAGCAGCTTAGTAGGGGGACTAGCGGGGGTTAATGAGCAGTTCTTC.

The rearrangement links TRBV5-4 to TRBJ1-2; D gene ambiguous. CDR1 and CDR2 (germline): SGHNT, YYREEE (reference sequence). Trimming stripped 0 bases from V and 1 base from J, with 10 bases between. The CDR3 contains 15 residues. The CDR3 nucleotides are TGTGCCAGCAGCTTGGGTCCAGGAATTAACTATGGCTACACCTTC. Translating gives CASSLGPGINYGYTF.

The chain combines TRBV7-9 with TRBJ1-4; D uncertain. The CDR3 loop spans 13 amino acids. The germline V and J ends were trimmed by 6 bases and 0 bases, with 5 bases remaining between them. Germline V gene data show CDR1 as SEHNR and CDR2 as FQNEAQ (reference sequence). The CDR3 DNA reads TGTGCCAGCAGTAATCCAACTAATGAAAAACTGTTTTTT. Translated, it gives CASSNPTNEKLFF.

The chain recombines TRBV19 with TRBJ1-2, with 11 bases fitting TRBD1. Losses at the gene ends were 3 bases for V and 4 bases for J; bases not matched to a gene: 10. The germline V gene encodes CDR1 LNHDA and CDR2 SQIVND (reference sequence). The CDR3 sequence is 17 residues long. CDR3 protein: CASSIGGQGAYSYGYTF. The DNA of the CDR3 is TGTGCCAGTAGTATCGGTGGACAGGGGGCTTACTCCTATGGCTACACCTTC.

This sequence joins TRBV11-2 and TRBJ2-3; D unresolved. The germline gives CDR1 SGHAT, CDR2 FQNNGV. V was cut by 2 bases and J by 0 bases, with 15 bases left in between. The CDR3 runs 17 residues. CDR3 residues: CASSLKNGGSSTDTQYF. CDR3 sequence (DNA): TGTGCCAGCAGCTTAAAGAACGGCGGTTCTAGCACAGATACGCAGTATTTT. Full variable domain (outside the CDR3, taken from reference TRBV11-2 and TRBJ2-3): EAGVAQSPRYKIIEKRQSVAFWCNPISGHATLYWYQQILGQGPKLLIQFQNNGVVDDSQLPKDRFSAERLKGVDSTLKIQPAKLEDSAVYLCASSLKNGGSSTDTQYFGPGTRLTVL.

CDR3 protein: CASILDSQGGYTF. DNA for the CDR3: TGTGCCAGCATTCTAGACAGCCAAGGTGGCTACACCTTC. The chain employs TRBV2 and TRBJ1-2; TRBD1 might be the D (5 bases). The CDR3 spans 13 residues. CDR1 and CDR2 (germline): SNHLY, FYNNEI. Trimming cost V 7 bases and J 7 bases, with 16 bases left between them.

The chain links TRBV28 to TRBJ1-3; 9 bases map to TRBD1. Germline values: CDR1 MDHEN, CDR2 SYDVKM. The trim removed 8 bases at V and 6 bases at J, leaving 14 bases unmatched. The CDR3 has 16 amino acids. The CDR3 bases are TGTGCCAGCGCATTCCCGGGACAGGGAATGAAAAACACCATATATTTT. Amino acid sequence: CASAFPGQGMKNTIYF.

This chain connects TRBV5-1 to TRBJ2-5, with TRBD2 matching 7 bases. There are 15 residues in the CDR3. V shed 4 bases and J 4 bases; nucleotides not matched to a gene: 10. In germline, CDR1 is SGHRS, CDR2 YFSETQ. The DNA for the CDR3 is TGCGCCAGCAGCCCGGGGAGGGCACCGGGAGAGACCCAGTACTTC. The encoded protein is CASSPGRAPGETQYF.

The V call is TRBV7-8, the J call TRBJ2-3; 10 bases are a match to TRBD2. This CDR3 has 14 residues. Germline V gene lookup returns CDR1 SGHVS and CDR2 FQNEAQ. Trimming cost V 2 bases and J 5 bases; bases outside gene matches: 1. For the CDR3, the DNA is TGTGCCAGCAGCTTAAGACTAGCGGGAGATACGCAGTATTTT. This translates into CASSLRLAGDTQYF.

Of note for this clone: Germline and junction disagree at one end, which may indicate a read error. The chain couples TRBV7-7 to TRBJ2-5; 7 bases map to TRBD2. CDR1 is SSHAT, CDR2 FNYEAQ, per germline (reference sequence). The CDR3 consists of 13 residues. CDR3 in amino acids: CASSFERGETQYF. In DNA form, the CDR3 reads TGTGCTAGCAGCTTTGAGCGGGGAGAGACCCAGTACTTC.

The chain links TRBV5-4 to TRBJ1-2, with 7 bases that match TRBD1. CDR3 length: 15 amino acids. The germline CDR1 and CDR2 sequences are SGHNT and YYREEE (reference sequence). V lost 6 bases, J lost 1 base, and 9 bases stayed unmatched. The CDR3 bases are TGTGCCAGCACCTTTGGGGGACAGATTAACTATGGCTACACCTTC. It translates to CASTFGGQINYGYTF.